The 21 T cell receptor beta chains given below trace back to one sample, sequenced in a study of blood T cell repertoires in COVID-19. Produced via immunoSEQ multiplex PCR; TCRdb's table is partial and in-frame only. The table includes 190,000 or so clones, 86% detected once. Sequenced: peripheral blood. Every receptor here comes from a woman aged 30 to 39 with active or convalescent COVID-19.

The rearrangement links TRBV4-2 to TRBJ1-2; D possibly corresponds to TRBD1 (5 bases). This CDR3 has 15 amino acids. Germline V lookup: CDR1 LGHNA, CDR2 YNFKEQ. V was trimmed by 0 bases and J by 3 bases, leaving 11 bases between them. The CDR3 loop is CASSQEGDSYYGYTF. CDR3 nucleotide sequence: TGTGCCAGCAGCCAAGAAGGAGACAGCTACTATGGCTACACCTTC.

J is TRBJ2-6 and V is TRBV19; 9 positions match TRBD1. There are 18 residues in the CDR3. V gave up 7 bases and J gave up 2 bases; unmatched junction bases: 12. CDR1 and CDR2 (germline): LNHDA, SQIVND (reference sequence). CDR3 sequence: CASNRLRDRVAGANVLTF. DNA of the CDR3: TGTGCCAGTAATAGACTTCGGGACAGGGTAGCTGGGGCCAACGTCCTGACTTTC.

The rearrangement links TRBV7-9 to TRBJ2-1; unclear D gene. V was pared by 3 bases and J by 3 bases, with 9 bases between. In germline, CDR1 is SEHNR, CDR2 FQNEAQ (reference sequence). The CDR3 runs to 14 residues. Here the CDR3 DNA reads TGTGCCAGCAGCTTGATGGCGGACTACAATGAGCAGTTCTTC. Protein product: CASSLMADYNEQFF.

This clone has only one observation. The chain links TRBV7-9 to TRBJ2-7; the D is unclear. Germline V gives CDR1 SEHNR, CDR2 FQNEAQ (reference sequence). Trimming shortened V by 1 base and J by 0 bases, and 10 bases separated the two germline ends. The CDR3 has 15 residues. The CDR3 reads CASSLGAINSYEQYF. The CDR3 DNA is TGTGCCAGCAGCTTAGGGGCAATTAACTCCTACGAGCAGTACTTC. The variable domain in full, with the rest retrieved from reference TRBV7-9 and TRBJ2-7, is DTGVSQNPRHKITKRGQNVTFRCDPISEHNRLYWYRQTLGQGPEFLTYFQNEAQLEKSRLLSDRFSAERPKGSFSTLEIQRTEQGDSAMYLCASSLGAINSYEQYFGPGTRLTVT.

The CDR3 protein is CASSITGQTEAFF. CDR3 sequence (DNA): TGCGCCAGCAGTATAACAGGGCAAACTGAAGCTTTCTTT. This rearrangement joins TRBV5-1 to TRBJ1-1; D is possibly TRBD1 (6 bases). From germline, CDR1 is SGHRS and CDR2 YFSETQ. The CDR3 has 13 residues. Trimming removed 5 bases from V and 5 bases from J, with 13 bases in between.

V and J are TRBV6-5 and TRBJ1-2; possible D gene TRBD1, 6 bases. Trimming cost V 6 bases and J 7 bases, with 18 bases left between them. The CDR3 runs to 14 residues. Germline CDR1 is MNHEY and CDR2 is SVGAGI. The CDR3, as DNA: TGTGCCAGCAGAGTTCAAGGACAGTTCTTTGGCTACACCTTC. Translating gives CASRVQGQFFGYTF.

The chain joins TRBV7-9 to TRBJ2-1; D may be TRBD2 (6 bases). The length of the CDR3 is 14 residues. Germline-derived CDR1 and CDR2 are SEHNR and FQNEAQ (reference sequence). Trimming cost V 2 bases and J 3 bases, with 8 bases left between them. The DNA for the CDR3 is TGTGCCAGCAGCTTAACAGCGGGCTACAATGAGCAGTTCTTC. Translating it yields CASSLTAGYNEQFF.

CDR3 sequence reads: CASSLLPSGRRETQYF. For the CDR3, the DNA is TGTGCCAGCAGCCTCCTCCCTAGCGGAAGAAGGGAGACCCAGTACTTC. This chain connects TRBV3-1 (or the pseudogene TRBV3-2) to TRBJ2-5, with 7 bases identical to TRBD2. The CDR3 contains 16 residues. Germline CDR1 reads LGHDT; CDR2 reads YNNKEL (reference sequence). The ends lost 4 bases at V and 5 bases at J; junction bases unmatched: 13.

This rearrangement joins TRBV4-1 to TRBJ1-1, with D hard to call. The CDR3 totals 14 residues. The germline gives CDR1 MGHRA, CDR2 YSYEKL. Between the trimmed V and J ends, which lost 2 bases and 2 bases, there was a span of 9 bases. The CDR3: CASSQFTGNTEAFF. The CDR3 DNA reads as TGCGCCAGCAGCCAATTTACGGGAAACACTGAAGCTTTCTTT.

The chain has TRBV5-1 and TRBJ1-5; D may be TRBD1 (5 bases). Trimming left V 4 bases short and J 0 bases short, with 17 bases between. Germline V lookup: CDR1 SGHRS, CDR2 YFSETQ. This CDR3 has 17 residues. CDR3: CASSLVTAGYSNQPQHF. The CDR3 DNA is TGCGCCAGCAGCCTAGTGACAGCTGGATATAGCAATCAGCCCCAGCATTTT.

For this clone: An end of the junction differs from the germline gene, which may be a read error. V and J are TRBV11-2 and TRBJ1-2; 10 positions agree with TRBD1. Germline V gives CDR1 SGHAT, CDR2 FQNNGV. The CDR3 sequence is 13 residues long. CDR3 sequence (DNA): TGCGTGCTGGGACAGGGGCCTAACTATGGCTACACCTTC. Its protein is CVLGQGPNYGYTF.

This chain uses TRBV6-5 with TRBJ2-1, with 8 bases lining up with TRBD2. The J segment lost 10 bases and the V segment lost 6 bases, leaving 11 bases of the junction unmatched. Germline-derived CDR1 and CDR2 are MNHEY and SVGAGI. The CDR3 is 14 amino acids. CDR3 sequence: CASSPDLRGREQFF. Here the CDR3 DNA reads TGTGCCAGCAGCCCCGACTTACGCGGGAGGGAGCAGTTCTTC.

The chain joins TRBV29-1 to TRBJ2-2, with D possibly TRBD2 on 6 matching bases. V was trimmed by 4 bases and J by 2 bases, leaving 11 bases between them. Looked up from germline, CDR1 is SQVTM and CDR2 is ANQGSEA. The CDR3 has 14 residues. CDR3 DNA: TGCAGCGTTGGGAGGGACGCCAACACCGGGGAGCTGTTTTTT. This encodes CSVGRDANTGELFF.

The CDR3 nucleotides read TGTGCCAGCTCACCTCGGGGGGACTCTGGAAACACCATATATTTT. Translation: CASSPRGDSGNTIYF. The genes are TRBV18 and TRBJ1-3; D may be TRBD1 (5 bases). This CDR3 is built from 15 residues. Germline lookup yields CDR1 KGHSH and CDR2 LQKENI. The V end lost 3 bases, the J end lost 0 bases, and 9 bases lay between the germline ends.

The V gene is TRBV6-5, the J gene TRBJ2-2, with TRBD2 as a possible D gene (6 bases). The ends were cut back, 0 bases at V and 1 base at J, with 9 bases in the middle. Germline loops: CDR1 MNHEY, CDR2 SVGAGI. CDR3 length: 16 amino acids. CDR3 sequence reads: CASSYSAGMNTGELFF. The CDR3 DNA sequence: TGTGCCAGCAGTTACTCGGCGGGGATGAACACCGGGGAGCTGTTTTTT.

V gene TRBV30 combines with J gene TRBJ1-1; no reliable D call. Germline CDR1 reads GTSNPN; CDR2 reads SVGIG (reference sequence). This CDR3 comprises 13 residues. Deletions cut 8 bases from V and 2 bases from J, with 15 bases between. CDR3: CAMEGTANTEAFF. The CDR3 nucleotides read TGTGCCATGGAAGGTACAGCTAACACTGAAGCTTTCTTT.

The chain has TRBV4-1 and TRBJ2-1; TRBD1 might be the D (5 bases). This CDR3 region has 15 residues. The V and J ends lost 1 base and 3 bases respectively, with 10 bases between them. Looked up from germline, CDR1 is MGHRA and CDR2 is YSYEKL. In DNA, the CDR3 is TGCGCCAGCAGCCAAGCTGGGGCCTTCTACAATGAGCAGTTCTTC. This encodes CASSQAGAFYNEQFF.

The chain combines TRBV11-2 with TRBJ1-5; 9 positions match TRBD1. The CDR3 has 17 amino acids. Germline values: CDR1 SGHAT, CDR2 FQNNGV. V shed 5 bases and J 1 base; nucleotides not matched to a gene: 9. CDR3 in amino acids: CASSATGTGSSNQPQHF. The CDR3 bases are TGTGCCAGCAGCGCAACCGGGACAGGGAGCAGCAATCAGCCCCAGCATTTT.

The chain combines TRBV6-1 with TRBJ1-1, with D unresolved. The CDR3 contains 14 residues. The V gene's germline CDR1 is MNHNS and CDR2 SASEGT. The V end lost 1 base, the J end lost 1 base, and 7 bases lay between the germline ends. The CDR3 loop is CASSEGGQNTEAFF. As DNA, the CDR3 is TGTGCCAGCAGTGAAGGCGGCCAGAACACTGAAGCTTTCTTT.

The chain employs TRBV29-1 and TRBJ1-2; D call uncertain. With 3 bases removed from V and 0 bases from J, the gap between germline ends came to 11 bases. This CDR3 spans 14 amino acids. Per germline, CDR1 SQVTM and CDR2 ANQGSEA. The CDR3 DNA sequence: TGCAGCGTTGATGCAACAGCAGCTAACTATGGCTACACCTTC. The encoded protein is CSVDATAANYGYTF.

This clone was seen once. J is TRBJ2-1 and V is TRBV24-1, with D possibly TRBD2 on 6 matching bases. CDR1 is KGHDR and CDR2 is SFDVKD in the germline V gene. This CDR3 is 14 amino acids long. The V end was cut by 5 bases, the J end by 8 bases, with 15 bases between. The CDR3 here is CATSAGTPNDEQFF. Here the CDR3 DNA reads TGTGCCACCAGTGCCGGGACTCCCAACGATGAGCAGTTCTTC.